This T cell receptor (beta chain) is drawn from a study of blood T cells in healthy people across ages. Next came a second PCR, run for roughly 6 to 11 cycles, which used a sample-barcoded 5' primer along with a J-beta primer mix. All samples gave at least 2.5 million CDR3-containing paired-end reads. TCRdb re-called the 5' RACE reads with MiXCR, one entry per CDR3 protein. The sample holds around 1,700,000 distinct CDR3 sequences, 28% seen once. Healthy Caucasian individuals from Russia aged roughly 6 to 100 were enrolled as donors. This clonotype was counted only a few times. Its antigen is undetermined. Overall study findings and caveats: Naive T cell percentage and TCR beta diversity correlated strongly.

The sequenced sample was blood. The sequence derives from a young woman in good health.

The CDR3 reads CATSDSSGGRYNEQFF. In DNA, the CDR3 is TGTGCCACCAGTGATTCTAGCGGGGGGCGCTACAATGAGCAGTTCTTC. V gene TRBV24-1 combines with J gene TRBJ2-1; 11 positions match TRBD2. The CDR3 has 16 amino acids. V gave up 2 bases and J gave up 3 bases; unmatched junction bases: 2. Germline values: CDR1 KGHDR, CDR2 SFDVKD.